The entry that follows covers one T cell receptor beta chain sequence. Antigen specificity is unknown. This entry comes from a study of CD8+CD57+ T cells in acquired aplastic anemia. Whole-study context: Each DNA sample taken from sorted CD4+ and CD8+ cells came to about 3 ug on average.

The study, taken as a whole, reports: Controls and patients did not differ significantly in CD8+ Simpson's diversity. Sharing between patients and controls was observed for twenty-nine CD8+ CDR3 sequences.

Genomic DNA provided the template from which TCR beta VDJ and CDR3 profiles were obtained. One entry per CDR3 protein results from TCRdb running MiXCR on the reads. The sample lists 150,000 to 200,000 distinct CDR3 sequences; about 64% were seen once. Source material: sorted CD4+, CD8+, or CD8+CD57+ T cells (not recorded which) from PBMCs. This sequence originates from a human donor with severe aplastic anemia or a healthy control (not recorded which).

CDR3 loop: CASSPLAGDRETQYF. The CDR3 DNA follows: TGTGCCAGCAGTCCCCTAGCGGGGGACCGAGAGACCCAGTACTTC. The rearrangement joins TRBV7-2 to TRBJ2-5; 10 nucleotides line up with TRBD2. Trimming removed 6 bases from V and 4 bases from J; junction bases left unmatched: 8. This CDR3 comprises 15 residues. Germline V gene lookup returns CDR1 SGHTA and CDR2 FQGNSA.